This passage covers 11 T cell receptor beta chains from one sample sequenced in a study of T-cell reconstitution after alpha-beta-depleted transplantation in children. Molecular barcoding with unique molecular identifiers was used for the TCRbeta library. TCRdb processed the PCR reads anew with MiXCR; each CDR3 protein has one entry. Of more than 400,000 distinct CDR3 sequences in the sample, roughly 44% were seen once. The specimen comprised PBMCs, sampled before TCRalphabeta/CD19-depleted stem cell transplant. Receptors were obtained from a girl aged 2 to 10 with aplastic anemia, due to receive a stem cell transplant.

The chain is built from TRBV7-2 and TRBJ2-7, with D perhaps matching TRBD2 (6 bases). Germline V gives CDR1 SGHTA, CDR2 FQGNSA. V gave up 5 bases and J gave up 2 bases, with 22 bases separating them. CDR3 size: 17 residues. The CDR3 bases are TGTGCCAGCAGCATATCCGGGACTCCAATGGTGCCCTACGAGCAGTACTTC. This translates into CASSISGTPMVPYEQYF.

CDR3 in amino acids: CASSPRGQVIMPNYGYTF. DNA for the CDR3: TGTGCCAGCAGCCCAAGGGGACAGGTTATCATGCCTAACTATGGCTACACCTTC. This chain joins TRBV11-1 and TRBJ1-2; 8 nucleotides align to TRBD1. The germline V gene has CDR1 SGHAT and CDR2 FQDESV (reference sequence). After removal of 5 bases from V and 0 bases from J, the junction contained 14 bases not matched to a gene. The CDR3 covers 18 residues. Complete variable domain (other parts from reference TRBV11-1 and TRBJ1-2): EAEVAQSPRYKITEKSQAVAFWCDPISGHATLYWYRQILGQGPELLVQFQDESVVDDSQLPKDRFSAERLKGVDSTLKIQPAELGDSAMYLCASSPRGQVIMPNYGYTFGSGTRLTVV.

The chain carries TRBV7-9 and TRBJ1-4, with D unresolved. Germline CDR1 reads SEHNR; CDR2 reads FQNEAQ (reference sequence). The CDR3 sequence is 16 residues long. Trimming took 5 bases from V and 1 from J, leaving 14 bases between them. The CDR3 coding sequence is TGTGCCAGCAGCCACGAATTGGCGGGAACTAATGAAAAACTGTTTTTT. Translated, it gives CASSHELAGTNEKLFF.

The chain is built from TRBV5-1 and TRBJ2-5; tentative D call: TRBD1 (6 bases). Trimming took off 0 bases at V and 7 bases at J, with 10 bases between the two ends. CDR1 is SGHRS, CDR2 YFSETQ, per germline. The CDR3 has 13 residues. The CDR3 loop is CASSLGGGATQYF. The DNA for the CDR3 is TGCGCCAGCAGCTTGGGAGGGGGAGCGACCCAGTACTTC.

This clonotype was seen repeatedly, ten times or more. The V and J genes are TRBV12-3 or TRBV12-4 and TRBJ2-7; 11 bases map to TRBD2. The CDR3 covers 15 residues. Germline trimming cut 6 bases from V and 6 bases from J; bases unmatched to any gene: 10. The CDR3 here is CASRWDLAGGGEQYF. The DNA of the CDR3 is TGTGCCAGCAGGTGGGACCTAGCGGGAGGAGGCGAGCAGTACTTC.

This clonotype was recorded only once. The chain recombines TRBV20-1 with TRBJ2-1, with D unresolved. Trimming cost V 5 bases and J 7 bases, with 6 bases left between them. CDR1 and CDR2 (germline): DFQATT, SNEGSKA (reference sequence). This CDR3 spans 10 amino acids. The CDR3 sequence is CSAFANEQFF. The CDR3 bases are TGCAGTGCTTTCGCGAATGAGCAGTTCTTC.

The chain links TRBV5-4 to TRBJ1-2, with TRBD1 matching 8 bases. This CDR3 comprises 19 residues. Looked up from germline, CDR1 is SGHNT and CDR2 is YYREEE (reference sequence). The junction had 17 bases not matched to a gene; V was cut back by 0 bases and J by 4 bases. The CDR3 DNA is TGTGCCAGCAGCTTGGGCGCAGGGGGCCCTCTGACGTCCAGCTATGGCTACACCTTC. Amino acid sequence: CASSLGAGGPLTSSYGYTF.

Comments on this clonotype: At one boundary the junction diverges from the germline segment, which might be a read error. V is TRBV5-1 and J is TRBJ1-4, with D perhaps matching TRBD1 (5 bases). Germline assignment: CDR1 SGHRS and CDR2 YFSETQ. The CDR3 has 18 amino acids. For the CDR3, the DNA is TGCGCCAGAAGCTTGGATCCGGGGCCGGGTGCAACTAATGAAAAACTGTTTTTT. Residues: CARSLDPGPGATNEKLFF.

The CDR3 protein is CASSLSTSFTGNEQFF. CDR3 nucleotide sequence: TGTGCCAGCAGTTTATCGACTAGCTTCACGGGCAATGAGCAGTTCTTC. The rearrangement uses TRBV28 and TRBJ2-1; 7 bases are a match to TRBD2. Germline V gene sequence: CDR1 MDHEN, CDR2 SYDVKM. V shed 1 base and J 6 bases; nucleotides not matched to a gene: 9. The CDR3 runs to 16 residues.

V is TRBV12-3 or TRBV12-4 and J is TRBJ2-3, with TRBD2 matching over 13 bases. Unmatched junction bases numbered 14, after V lost 5 bases and J lost 6 bases. CDR3 length: 18 amino acids. The CDR3 here is CASSPSSTSGGARDTQYF. The CDR3 nucleotides read TGTGCCAGCAGTCCCAGCTCCACTAGCGGGGGGGCAAGGGATACGCAGTATTTT.

This clonotype has at least ten counts. This chain links TRBV29-1 with TRBJ1-2; D unresolved. The CDR3 consists of 13 residues. V was shortened by 5 bases and J by 4 bases, with 14 bases between the two germline ends. The germline CDR1 and CDR2 sequences are SQVTM and ANQGSEA. CDR3 nucleotides: TGCAGCGTTTATCCGGGGAGCGGCTATGGCTACACCTTC. It translates to CSVYPGSGYGYTF.